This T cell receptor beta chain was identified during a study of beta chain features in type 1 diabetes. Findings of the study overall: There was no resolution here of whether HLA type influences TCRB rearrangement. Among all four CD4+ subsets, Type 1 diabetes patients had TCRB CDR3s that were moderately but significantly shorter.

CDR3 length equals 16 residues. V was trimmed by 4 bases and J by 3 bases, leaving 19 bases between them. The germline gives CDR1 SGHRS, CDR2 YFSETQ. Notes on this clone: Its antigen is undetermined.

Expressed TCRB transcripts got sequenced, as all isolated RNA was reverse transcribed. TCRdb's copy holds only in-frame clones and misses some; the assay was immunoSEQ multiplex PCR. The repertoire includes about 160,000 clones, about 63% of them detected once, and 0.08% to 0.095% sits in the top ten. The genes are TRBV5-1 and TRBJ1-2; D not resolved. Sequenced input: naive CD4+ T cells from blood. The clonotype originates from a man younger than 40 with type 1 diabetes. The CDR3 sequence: CASSPEPDPTYYGYTF. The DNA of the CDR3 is TGCGCCAGCAGCCCCGAACCGGACCCTACGTACTATGGCTACACCTTC.